This TCR beta chain was identified in a study of CD8+CD57+ T cells in acquired aplastic anemia. Across the study: DNA per sorted CD4+ or CD8+ sample ranged roughly 0.19 to 30 ug, averaging roughly 3.2 ug.

The template for TCR beta VDJ and CDR3 sequence profiling was genomic DNA. Using its own MiXCR run on the reads, TCRdb lists one record per CDR3 protein. In the table there are some 220,000 distinct CDR3 sequences, 34% of which are singletons. General study points: For CD8+ Simpson's diversity, patients and controls showed no significant difference.

This clonotype was counted many times. Its antigen is not identified. The receptor's source is a human donor in good health, serving as a control. The sample comprised sorted CD4+, CD8+, or CD8+CD57+ T cells (not recorded which) from PBMCs.

As DNA, the CDR3 is TGCAGTGCCGATCCCAAAACCCTACCCGATACGCAGTATTTT. It yields the protein CSADPKTLPDTQYF. The chain couples TRBV20-1 to TRBJ2-3, with unresolved D. From germline, CDR1 is DFQATT and CDR2 SNEGSKA (reference sequence). This CDR3 comprises 14 residues. Trimming left V 6 bases short and J 6 bases short, with 19 bases between.